This T cell receptor (beta chain) comes out of a study of cytomegalovirus exposure and HLA in healthy donors. The trim removed 3 bases at V and 4 bases at J, leaving 5 bases unmatched. The germline V gene encodes CDR1 SGDLS and CDR2 YYNGEE. The CDR3 has 16 amino acids. Researchers ran the PCR with 60 Vbeta and 13 Jbeta primers. Method: immunoSEQ multiplex PCR; TCRdb's copy keeps in-frame clones and lacks some. This table lists approximately 71,000 clones. The TCR sequence derives from a female donor in good health and CMV-seropositive. The material sequenced was PBMCs. This chain joins TRBV9 and TRBJ2-3; 13 positions match TRBD2. The CDR3 region is CASSATSGRAPDTQYF. In nucleotides, the CDR3 is TGTGCCAGCAGCGCTACTAGCGGGAGGGCCCCAGATACGCAGTATTTT.